This TCR beta chain was observed in a study of T-cell memory formation after mild COVID-19. CDR3 length: 16 amino acids. With 6 bases clipped from V and 0 bases from J, the junction kept 7 bases outside the gene matches. Germline V CDR1 and CDR2: SGHVS, FQNEAQ. TCRdb analysed the 5' RACE reads with MiXCR anew, one entry per CDR3 protein. The profile shows 350,000 to 500,000 distinct CDR3 sequences, 20% to 30% of them singletons. This clonotype was seen a handful of times. Sequencing was carried out using PBMCs or a T cell subset sorted from them (not recorded which). This TCR derives from an adult woman who had mild COVID-19 (a few samples of this study predate the infection). Cell type and time point are not known. The rearrangement links TRBV7-8 to TRBJ2-5; 10 bases are a match to TRBD2. The CDR3 DNA sequence: TGTGCCAGCAGGACGGAACTAGCGGGGTACCAAGAGACCCAGTACTTC. This codes for CASRTELAGYQETQYF.